One and the same sample provided the 29 T cell receptor beta chains below, sequenced in a study of T-cell reconstitution after alpha-beta-depleted transplantation in children. Unique molecular identifiers were incorporated during preparation of the TCRbeta library. Each CDR3 protein gets one entry after TCRdb re-called the PCR reads with MiXCR. The sample shows around 130,000 distinct CDR3 sequences, 9.7% of them seen only once. The specimen was PBMCs, mostly from graft donor cells, collected 180 days after TCRalphabeta/CD19-depleted stem cell transplant. Source of these receptors: a girl younger than two who had a stem cell transplant for combined immunodeficiency, so the T cells may come from the graft donor.

The rearrangement uses TRBV12-3 or TRBV12-4 and TRBJ2-3; 11 positions match TRBD2. With V trimmed by 0 bases and J by 5 bases, 7 bases remained unmatched. The CDR3 spans 17 residues. The chain's CDR3 is CASSLAVAGGPVDTQYF. In nucleotides, the CDR3 is TGTGCCAGCAGTTTAGCCGTAGCGGGGGGGCCAGTAGATACGCAGTATTTT.

In this sample, this clonotype turned up many times. The V gene is TRBV28, the J gene TRBJ1-6; 7 bases are a match to TRBD1. V shed 6 bases, J shed 17 bases, and the junction held 10 bases outside the gene matches. The CDR3 covers 12 residues. Germline-derived CDR1 and CDR2 are MDHEN and SYDVKM. The CDR3 reads CASRAPDREVHF. CDR3 sequence (DNA): TGTGCCAGCAGAGCTCCAGACAGGGAGGTCCACTTT.

This clonotype was seen a single time. This sequence joins TRBV12-3 or TRBV12-4 and TRBJ2-3; D unresolved. The CDR3 has 12 residues. The V and J ends lost 5 bases and 8 bases respectively, with 11 bases between them. CDR3 in amino acids: CASSGPRCTQYF. The DNA of the CDR3 is TGTGCCAGCAGTGGACCAAGGTGTACGCAGTATTTT.

The chain uses TRBV12-3 or TRBV12-4 and TRBJ2-7, with D possibly being TRBD1 (6 bases). Trimming removed 5 bases at V and 2 bases at J, with 13 bases between. This CDR3 region has 14 residues. CDR3 DNA sequence: TGTGCCAGCAGTCTCCAGGGGATCCCCTACGAGCAGTACTTC. This encodes CASSLQGIPYEQYF.

The genes are TRBV4-2 and TRBJ2-3; D might be TRBD1 or TRBD2, each matching 5 bases. Germline V lookup: CDR1 LGHNA, CDR2 YNFKEQ. The CDR3 is 16 residues long. V lost 4 bases and J lost 1, with 15 bases in between. In DNA form, the CDR3 reads TGTGCCAGCAGCCTTGGGACCTTTGTGGGCACAGATACGCAGTATTTT. It codes for CASSLGTFVGTDTQYF.

This clonotype was seen repeatedly, ten times or more. The chain has TRBV20-1 and TRBJ2-7, with a weak D call TRBD2 (5 bases). There are 13 residues in the CDR3. V lost 0 bases and J lost 2, with 8 bases in between. The germline V gene has CDR1 DFQATT and CDR2 SNEGSKA (reference sequence). CDR3 nucleotide sequence: TGCAGTGCTAGAGATACGGGAACCTACGAGCAGTACTTC. Protein: CSARDTGTYEQYF.

The chain recombines TRBV10-3 with TRBJ2-5, with unresolved D. The V gene lost 1 base and the J gene lost 4 bases, with 10 bases spanning the gap. Germline V CDR1 and CDR2: ENHRY, SYGVKD. The CDR3 is 14 amino acids. CDR3 sequence: CAISEFAGAETQYF. The CDR3 DNA reads TGTGCCATCAGTGAGTTCGCCGGTGCAGAGACCCAGTACTTC.

The gene calls are TRBV20-1 and TRBJ2-3; no definite D call. Trimming took 2 bases from V and 12 from J, leaving 15 bases between them. CDR1 DFQATT and CDR2 SNEGSKA come from the germline V gene (reference sequence). CDR3 length equals 12 residues. The CDR3 nucleotides read TGCAGTGCTAGACAGGTGGGAATAGTCCAGTATTTT. This encodes CSARQVGIVQYF.

Notes on this clonotype: Germline and junction disagree at one end, which may indicate a read error. This sequence joins TRBV12-3 or TRBV12-4 and TRBJ2-1, with 12 bases matching TRBD2. There are 18 residues in the CDR3. CDR3 in amino acids: CTSSFPTSGSPWENEQFF. In DNA, the CDR3 is TGTACCAGCAGTTTCCCGACTAGCGGGAGCCCCTGGGAGAATGAGCAGTTCTTC.

CDR3 loop: CSAWDSNSYEQYF. DNA of the CDR3: TGCAGTGCTTGGGACTCCAATTCCTACGAGCAGTACTTC. This chain links TRBV20-1 with TRBJ2-7, with a possible D match to TRBD2 (6 bases). V was pared by 5 bases and J by 1 base, with 12 bases between. Germline CDR1 DFQATT, CDR2 SNEGSKA (reference sequence). The CDR3 is made up of 13 amino acids.

This clonotype was seen only a few times. The chain combines TRBV28 with TRBJ1-6, with 8 nucleotides matching TRBD1. Germline trimming cut 6 bases from V and 10 bases from J; bases unmatched to any gene: 14. The CDR3 has 16 residues. Per the germline V gene, CDR1 is MDHEN and CDR2 is SYDVKM. The CDR3 nucleotides read TGTGCCAGCAGCTATGACAGGGGAGGACTAAGGTCACCCCTCCACTTT. This gives the protein CASSYDRGGLRSPLHF.

The sample holds a few counts of this clonotype. V and J are TRBV24-1 and TRBJ2-7; the D is unclear. Germline V gene lookup returns CDR1 KGHDR and CDR2 SFDVKD. The CDR3 totals 13 residues. V lost 2 bases to trimming and J lost 3 bases, with 7 bases between them. As DNA, the CDR3 is TGTGCCACCAGTGATTCCGCTAACTACGAGCAGTACTTC. Translating it yields CATSDSANYEQYF.

This clonotype was picked up one time. The rearrangement links TRBV19 to TRBJ2-1; the match to TRBD2 covers 10 bases. Germline CDR1 reads LNHDA; CDR2 reads SQIVND (reference sequence). V shed 3 bases, J shed 5 bases, and the junction held 13 bases outside the gene matches. The CDR3 runs to 18 residues. CDR3 sequence reads: CASSILSVPSGRDNEQFF. CDR3 in DNA: TGTGCCAGTAGTATCCTATCGGTGCCTAGCGGGAGAGACAATGAGCAGTTCTTC.

This clonotype was observed many times. The chain joins TRBV7-8 to TRBJ2-5; 9 nucleotides align to TRBD2. CDR3 length equals 17 residues. The germline gives CDR1 SGHVS, CDR2 FQNEAQ. V shed 3 bases, J shed 1 base, and the junction held 9 bases outside the gene matches. CDR3 sequence (DNA): TGTGCCAGCAGCTTGAGTAGCGGGGGACTCACCCAAGAGACCCAGTACTTC. This codes for CASSLSSGGLTQETQYF.

This clonotype was seen ten or more times. The genes are TRBV12-3 or TRBV12-4 and TRBJ2-7; D tentatively reads TRBD1 or TRBD2 (5 bases each). The V and J ends lost 11 bases and 2 bases respectively, with 19 bases between them. The CDR3 runs to 14 residues. Here the CDR3 DNA reads TGTGCCTCCGGGCCGGGACCCATTCCCTACGAGCAGTACTTC. It is translated as CASGPGPIPYEQYF.

The rearrangement uses TRBV7-6 and TRBJ2-2; tentative D call: TRBD1 (5 bases). Germline assignment: CDR1 SGHVS and CDR2 FNYEAQ. V dropped 2 bases and J dropped 1 base, with 5 bases sitting between them. CDR3 length equals 14 residues. The CDR3 sequence: CASSLQGNTGELFF. CDR3 DNA sequence: TGTGCCAGCAGCTTACAGGGGAACACCGGGGAGCTGTTTTTT.

This clonotype was picked up a small number of times. CDR3 region: CSAPNRDTVQFF. The CDR3, as DNA: TGCAGTGCCCCGAACCGGGACACGGTGCAGTTCTTC. This chain uses TRBV20-1 with TRBJ2-1, with TRBD1 as a possible D gene (6 bases). V was cut by 6 bases and J by 12 bases, with 18 bases left in between. The CDR3 has 12 amino acids. CDR1 is DFQATT, CDR2 SNEGSKA, per germline (reference sequence).

This clonotype has just a few counts. The V call is TRBV12-3 or TRBV12-4, the J call TRBJ2-4; 10 bases line up with TRBD2. This CDR3 is built from 14 residues. V shed 2 bases, J shed 7 bases, and the junction held 2 bases outside the gene matches. The CDR3 nucleotides are TGTGCCAGCAGTTTATCTAGCGGGAGTAACATTCAGTACTTC. This translates into CASSLSSGSNIQYF.

The gene calls are TRBV30 and TRBJ1-5; the match to TRBD1 covers 8 bases. V shed 5 bases, J shed 4 bases, and the junction held 4 bases outside the gene matches. Germline V gives CDR1 GTSNPN, CDR2 SVGIG (reference sequence). CDR3 length: 13 residues. CDR3 protein: CAWDRGGNQPQHF. As DNA, the CDR3 is TGTGCCTGGGACAGGGGCGGAAATCAGCCCCAGCATTTT.

The rearrangement links TRBV5-1 to TRBJ2-1; 8 bases agree with TRBD2. This CDR3 has 13 residues. CDR1 SGHRS and CDR2 YFSETQ come from the germline V gene. J lost 16 bases, V lost 7 bases, and 16 bases had no gene match. CDR3 region: CASREVAGGPCFF. The CDR3 DNA follows: TGCGCCAGCCGGGAGGTGGCGGGGGGCCCGTGTTTCTTC.

This clonotype was recorded a few times. The V call is TRBV7-3, the J call TRBJ2-5, with D tentatively TRBD2 (7 bases). CDR1 is SGHTA and CDR2 is FQGTGA in the germline V gene. V lost 0 bases and J lost 2, with 13 bases in between. There are 16 residues in the CDR3. CDR3 nucleotide sequence: TGTGCCAGCAGCTTAACCGGCGGGGGCCCACAAGAGACCCAGTACTTC. This translates into CASSLTGGGPQETQYF.

This clonotype was recorded many times. The chain is built from TRBV20-1 and TRBJ2-2; 8 bases fit TRBD1. This CDR3 has 13 residues. Germline V lookup: CDR1 DFQATT, CDR2 SNEGSKA (reference sequence). V lost 6 bases and J lost 6; bases outside the gene matches: 6. The CDR3, as DNA: TGCAGTGCCCGGACAGGGTGGTCCGGGGAGCTGTTTTTT. Its translation is CSARTGWSGELFF.

At least ten counts were recorded for this clonotype. The chain has TRBV9 and TRBJ2-5; D might be TRBD2 (5 bases). V was clipped by 0 bases and J by 5 bases, with 5 bases between them. The germline CDR1 and CDR2 sequences are SGDLS and YYNGEE. The CDR3 has 12 residues. The CDR3 is CASSVGGETQYF. The CDR3 bases are TGTGCCAGCAGCGTAGGCGGGGAGACCCAGTACTTC.

V is TRBV27 and J is TRBJ1-5, with 8 bases that match TRBD1. Unmatched junction bases numbered 1, after V lost 4 bases and J lost 5 bases. The CDR3 consists of 13 residues. CDR1 is MNHEY, CDR2 SMNVEV, per germline (reference sequence). CDR3 protein: CASSWTGYQPQHF. Written as DNA, the CDR3 is TGTGCCAGCAGTTGGACAGGGTATCAGCCCCAGCATTTT.

This clonotype came up many times. The V and J genes are TRBV20-1 and TRBJ2-1; 8 bases align to TRBD2. V shed 6 bases, J shed 8 bases, and the junction held 9 bases outside the gene matches. Germline CDR1 is DFQATT and CDR2 is SNEGSKA (reference sequence). The CDR3 sequence is 13 residues long. The CDR3, as DNA: TGCAGTGCCGGAGCGGGAGAGTTCGATGAGCAGTTCTTC. Translation gives CSAGAGEFDEQFF.

The chain is built from TRBV5-5 and TRBJ2-1; tentative D call: TRBD1 (6 bases). Trimming pared 3 bases from V and 0 bases from J, leaving 13 bases between. CDR1 is SGHKS and CDR2 is YYEKEE in the germline V gene (reference sequence). The CDR3 covers 16 residues. The CDR3 DNA reads as TGTGCCAGCAGCTCCCCCGACAGGAACTCCTACAATGAGCAGTTCTTC. This codes for CASSSPDRNSYNEQFF.

This clonotype was observed a handful of times. The CDR3 loop is CSVEDPGGTEKLFF. The CDR3, as DNA: TGCAGCGTTGAAGATCCGGGGGGCACTGAAAAACTGTTTTTT. V and J are TRBV29-1 and TRBJ1-4, with D possibly TRBD1 on 6 matching bases. The germline CDR1 and CDR2 sequences are SQVTM and ANQGSEA. The CDR3 sequence is 14 residues long. Trimming took off 0 bases at V and 7 bases at J, with 12 bases between the two ends.

J is TRBJ1-2 and V is TRBV29-1, with D perhaps matching TRBD1 (5 bases). The CDR3 is 14 amino acids. CDR1 is SQVTM, CDR2 ANQGSEA, per germline. V was pared by 2 bases and J by 4 bases, with 14 bases between. The CDR3 reads CSVESGGEAYGYTF. The CDR3 DNA follows: TGCAGCGTTGAAAGTGGGGGTGAAGCCTATGGCTACACCTTC.

The J gene is TRBJ2-7, the V gene TRBV12-3 or TRBV12-4, with D possibly TRBD2 on 6 matching bases. V gave up 7 bases and J gave up 6 bases, with 13 bases separating them. The CDR3 length is 12 residues. The CDR3 sequence is CASTIGGGEQYF. In DNA, the CDR3 is TGTGCCAGCACTATCGGGGGAGGCGAGCAGTACTTC.